Listed below are T cell receptor beta chains from one sample, sequenced in a study of shared clonotypes between healthy human individuals. Assay used: immunoSEQ multiplex PCR; TCRdb lists only in-frame clones, some missing. The sample lists about 2 million clones; about 95% were seen once. The sample comprised naive CD8+ T cells sorted from blood. The receptors stem from a man between 18 and 29 years old in good health. The CDR3 runs from the conserved cysteine through the conserved F or W. D genes are given only for firm matches. Not all rows give a size; the values are once, few, many and, for expanded clones, a class.

V	J	size	D	CDR3	DNA
TRBV18	TRBJ2-1	NA	TRBD1	CASSPPGTDLNEQFF	TGTGCCAGCTCACCACCTGGGACAGATCTCAATGAGCAGTTCTTC
TRBV27	TRBJ2-7	NA	NA	CASSLGLTYEQYF	TGTGCCAGCAGTTTAGGATTAACCTACGAGCAGTACTTC
TRBV7-9	TRBJ2-2	NA	NA	CASSFLGENTGELFF	TGTGCCAGCAGCTTCTTGGGGGAGAACACCGGGGAGCTGTTTTTT
TRBV5-1	TRBJ2-2	NA	TRBD2	CASSPGLAGVLETGELFF	TGCGCCAGCAGCCCCGGACTAGCGGGGGTCCTAGAAACCGGGGAGCTGTTTTTT
TRBV4-3	TRBJ2-1	NA	NA	CASSQEGPENEQFF	TGCGCCAGCAGCCAAGAGGGACCGGAAAATGAGCAGTTCTTC
TRBV6-1	TRBJ1-1	NA	NA	CASSEWGEGTEAFF	TGTGCCAGCAGTGAATGGGGCGAAGGCACTGAAGCTTTCTTT
TRBV6-6	TRBJ2-7	NA	TRBD2	CASSLGLEVTYEQYF	TGTGCCAGCAGTTTAGGACTAGAAGTAACCTACGAGCAGTACTTC
TRBV5-1	TRBJ2-1	NA	NA	CASSFLGQLSYNEQFF	TGCGCCAGCAGCTTCCTAGGCCAGCTCTCCTACAATGAGCAGTTCTTC
TRBV19	TRBJ1-4	NA	NA	CASRGGVGEKLFF	TGTGCCAGTAGGGGTGGAGTTGGTGAAAAACTGTTTTTT
TRBV6-1	TRBJ2-7	NA	NA	CASSDSGTAWF	TGTGCCAGCAGTGATTCCGGGACTGCGTGGTTC
TRBV6-6	TRBJ1-2	once	NA	CASSSVQGLVRYGYTF	TGTGCCAGCAGTTCTGTACAGGGTCTCGTCCGGTACGGCTACACCTTC
TRBV4-1	TRBJ1-1	NA	NA	CASSDQPSTEAFF	TGCGCCAGCAGTGACCAACCGAGCACTGAAGCTTTCTTT
TRBV10-3	TRBJ1-6	NA	NA	CAISDPGTNSPLHF	TGTGCCATCAGTGATCCAGGGACTAATTCACCCCTCCACTTT
TRBV6-1	TRBJ2-5	NA	NA	CASSEATPQQETQYF	TGTGCCAGCAGTGAAGCGACACCCCAACAAGAGACCCAGTACTTC
TRBV11-3	TRBJ2-1	NA	NA	CASSLGTTGEQFF	TGTGCCAGCAGCTTAGGCACAACAGGGGAGCAGTTCTTC
TRBV2	TRBJ1-5	few	NA	CAISTVGQPQHF	TGTGCCATCTCGACAGTTGGTCAGCCCCAGCATTTT
TRBV4-1	TRBJ2-3	NA	NA	CASSPGPRTDTQYF	TGCGCCAGCAGCCCCGGGCCGCGCACAGATACGCAGTATTTT
TRBV21-1	TRBJ2-7	NA	NA	CASIGGRLAVYEQYF	TGTGCCAGCATCGGGGGGAGACTAGCTGTCTACGAGCAGTACTTC
TRBV5-4	TRBJ1-6	NA	NA	CASSLEGGNSPLHF	TGTGCCAGCAGCTTGGAAGGGGGAAATTCACCCCTCCACTTT
TRBV7-9	TRBJ2-3	NA	TRBD2	CASSLGGVSGVFTDTQYF	TGTGCCAGCAGCTTAGGCGGCGTTAGCGGGGTTTTCACAGATACGCAGTATTTT
TRBV6-5	TRBJ2-1	NA	TRBD2	CASGEGTYNEQFF	TGTGCCAGCGGGGAGGGAACCTACAATGAGCAGTTCTTC
TRBV11-2	TRBJ2-1	NA	TRBD2	CASSRRGSGRGDEQFF	TGTGCCAGCAGCCGCAGGGGTAGCGGGAGGGGGGATGAGCAGTTCTTC
TRBV9	TRBJ2-1	NA	NA	CASSVVSANEQFF	TGTGCCAGCAGCGTAGTTAGCGCCAATGAGCAGTTCTTC
TRBV23-1	TRBJ2-7	NA	NA	CASSQSGQANSYEQYF	TGCGCCAGCAGTCAATCTGGGCAGGCTAACTCCTACGAGCAGTACTTC
TRBV9	TRBJ1-4	NA	NA	CASSVVNGEKLFF	TGTGCCAGCAGCGTAGTGAATGGGGAAAAACTGTTTTTT
TRBV19	TRBJ1-1	NA	NA	CASSLTGYTEAFF	TGTGCCAGTAGTCTGACGGGTTACACTGAAGCTTTCTTT
TRBV2	TRBJ2-3	once	TRBD2	CASSESSGGTDTQYF	TGTGCCAGCAGTGAATCTAGCGGGGGCACAGATACGCAGTATTTT
TRBV7-9	TRBJ2-7	NA	TRBD2	CASSPLAGGPLDYEQYF	TGTGCCAGCAGCCCCCTAGCGGGAGGGCCCTTGGACTACGAGCAGTACTTC
TRBV7-8	TRBJ2-1	NA	NA	CASSSHKDSLPYNEQFF	TGTGCCAGCAGCTCCCACAAGGACAGTCTCCCCTACAATGAGCAGTTCTTC
TRBV2	TRBJ2-5	NA	NA	CASSGPDRQETQYF	TGTGCCAGCAGTGGACCCGACAGGCAAGAGACCCAGTACTTC
TRBV27	TRBJ2-3	once	NA	CASSLSRVADTQYF	TGTGCCAGCAGTTTATCTCGCGTGGCAGATACGCAGTATTTT
TRBV10-2	TRBJ2-2	NA	NA	CASSLAGELFF	TGCGCCAGCAGCCTCGCCGGGGAGCTGTTTTTT
TRBV7-9	TRBJ2-1	NA	TRBD2	CASSLGLAGNEQFF	TGTGCCAGCAGCTTAGGACTAGCCGGGAATGAGCAGTTCTTC
TRBV5-6	TRBJ2-5	once	NA	CASNRDFQETQYF	TGTGCCAGCAACCGGGACTTCCAAGAGACCCAGTACTTC
TRBV6-5	TRBJ2-1	once	TRBD2	CASSTSGGSYNEQFF	TGTGCCAGCAGTACTAGCGGGGGCTCCTACAATGAGCAGTTCTTC
TRBV2	TRBJ2-7	NA	NA	CASSEGTLSSYEQYF	TGTGCCAGCAGTGAGGGGACACTAAGCTCCTACGAGCAGTACTTC
TRBV28	TRBJ1-5	NA	TRBD1	CASSDRGHYSNQPQHF	TGTGCCAGCAGTGACAGGGGTCATTATAGCAATCAGCCCCAGCATTTT
TRBV4-3	TRBJ2-1	NA	NA	CASSHDGTGLDEQFF	TGCGCCAGCAGCCACGACGGGACGGGGCTCGATGAGCAGTTCTTC
TRBV7-2	TRBJ2-7	NA	NA	CASSEGGIYEQYF	TGTGCCAGCAGCGAGGGGGGGATCTACGAGCAGTACTTC
TRBV19	TRBJ2-7	NA	NA	CASSAGNSYEQYF	TGTGCCAGTAGTGCCGGGAATTCCTACGAGCAGTACTTC
TRBV4-3	TRBJ2-2	NA	NA	CASSQRRPGLKAGELFF	TGCGCCAGCAGCCAACGCCGCCCTGGCCTCAAGGCCGGGGAGCTGTTTTTT
TRBV13	TRBJ1-2	NA	NA	CASSPTGLRYTF	TGTGCCAGCAGCCCAACGGGGTTACGCTACACCTTC
TRBV2	TRBJ2-7	NA	TRBD1	CASSAGQESPYEQYF	TGTGCCAGCAGTGCGGGACAGGAAAGCCCCTACGAGCAGTACTTC
TRBV7-2	TRBJ2-7	NA	TRBD1	CASSLGTGGLYEQYF	TGTGCCAGCAGCCTCGGGACAGGGGGTTTGTACGAGCAGTACTTC
TRBV5-6	TRBJ1-2	NA	NA	CASSLGSLPQGYTF	TGTGCCAGCAGCTTGGGTAGTCTCCCACAGGGCTACACCTTC